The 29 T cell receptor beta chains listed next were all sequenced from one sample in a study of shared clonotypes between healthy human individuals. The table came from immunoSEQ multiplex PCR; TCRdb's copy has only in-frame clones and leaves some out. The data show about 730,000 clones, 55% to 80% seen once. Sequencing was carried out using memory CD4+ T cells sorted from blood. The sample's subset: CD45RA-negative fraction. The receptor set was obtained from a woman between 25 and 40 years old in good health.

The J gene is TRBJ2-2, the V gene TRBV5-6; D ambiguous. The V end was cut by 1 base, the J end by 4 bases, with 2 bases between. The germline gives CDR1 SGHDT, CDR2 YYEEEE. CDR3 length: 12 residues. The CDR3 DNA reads TGTGCCAGCAGCTTGATCACCGGGGAGCTGTTTTTT. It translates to CASSLITGELFF.

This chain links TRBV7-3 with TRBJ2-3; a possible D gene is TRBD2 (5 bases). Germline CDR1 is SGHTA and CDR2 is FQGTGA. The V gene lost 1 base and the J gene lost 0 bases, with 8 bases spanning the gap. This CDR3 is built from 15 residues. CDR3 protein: CASSLRPGSTDTQYF. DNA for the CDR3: TGTGCCAGCAGCTTAAGGCCGGGGAGCACAGATACGCAGTATTTT.

The CDR3 here is CASTSYGRAPDTQYF. CDR3 nucleotides: TGTGCCAGCACCTCCTACGGGAGGGCCCCAGATACGCAGTATTTT. V and J are TRBV28 and TRBJ2-3, with TRBD2 matching over 8 bases. With 7 bases clipped from V and 4 bases from J, the junction kept 10 bases outside the gene matches. The germline CDR1 and CDR2 sequences are MDHEN and SYDVKM. There are 15 residues in the CDR3.

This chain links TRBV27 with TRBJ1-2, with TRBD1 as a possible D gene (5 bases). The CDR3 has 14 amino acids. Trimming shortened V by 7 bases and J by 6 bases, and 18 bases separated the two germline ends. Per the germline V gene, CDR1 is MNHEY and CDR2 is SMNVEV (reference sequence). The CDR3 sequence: CASTPWAGQDGYTF. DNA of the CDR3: TGTGCCAGCACACCGTGGGCAGGGCAGGATGGCTACACCTTC.

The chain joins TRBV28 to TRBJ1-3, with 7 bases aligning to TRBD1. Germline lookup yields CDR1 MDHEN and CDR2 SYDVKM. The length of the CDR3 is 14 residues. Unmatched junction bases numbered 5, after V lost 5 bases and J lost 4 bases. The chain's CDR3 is CASSSQGVGNTIYF. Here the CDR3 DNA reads TGTGCCAGCAGTAGTCAGGGGGTAGGAAACACCATATATTTT.

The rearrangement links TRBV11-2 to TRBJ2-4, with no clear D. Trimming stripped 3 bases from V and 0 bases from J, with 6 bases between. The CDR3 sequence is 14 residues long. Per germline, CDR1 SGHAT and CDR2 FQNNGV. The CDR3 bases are TGTGCCAGCAGCTTTATACTAGCCAAAAACATTCAGTACTTC. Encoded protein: CASSFILAKNIQYF. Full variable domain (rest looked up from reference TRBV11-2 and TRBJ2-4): EAGVAQSPRYKIIEKRQSVAFWCNPISGHATLYWYQQILGQGPKLLIQFQNNGVVDDSQLPKDRFSAERLKGVDSTLKIQPAKLEDSAVYLCASSFILAKNIQYFGAGTRLSVL.

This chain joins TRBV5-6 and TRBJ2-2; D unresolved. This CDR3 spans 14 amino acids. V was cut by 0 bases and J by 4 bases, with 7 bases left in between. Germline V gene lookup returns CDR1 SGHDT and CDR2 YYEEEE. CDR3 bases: TGTGCCAGCAGCTTGGGAATGGTCACCGGGGAGCTGTTTTTT. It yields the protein CASSLGMVTGELFF.

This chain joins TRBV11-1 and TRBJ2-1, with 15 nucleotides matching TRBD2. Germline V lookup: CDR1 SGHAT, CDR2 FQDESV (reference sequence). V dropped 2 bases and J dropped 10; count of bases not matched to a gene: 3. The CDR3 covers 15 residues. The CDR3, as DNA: TGTGCCAGCAGCTTAAGGACTAGCGGGAGGGCAGAGCAGTTCTTC. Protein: CASSLRTSGRAEQFF.

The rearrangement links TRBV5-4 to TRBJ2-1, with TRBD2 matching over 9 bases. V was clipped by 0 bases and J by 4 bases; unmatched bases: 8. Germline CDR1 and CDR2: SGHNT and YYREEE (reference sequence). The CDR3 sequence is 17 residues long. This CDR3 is CASSLAPLAGPYNEQFF. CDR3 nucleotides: TGTGCCAGCAGCTTGGCCCCCCTAGCGGGGCCTTACAATGAGCAGTTCTTC.

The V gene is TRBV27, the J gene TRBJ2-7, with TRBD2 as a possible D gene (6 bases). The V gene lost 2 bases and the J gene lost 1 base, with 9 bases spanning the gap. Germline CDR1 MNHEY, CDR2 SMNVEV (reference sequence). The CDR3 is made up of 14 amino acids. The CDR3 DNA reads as TGTGCCAGCAGTTTAGCAGGGAGGTCCTACGAGCAGTACTTC. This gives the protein CASSLAGRSYEQYF.

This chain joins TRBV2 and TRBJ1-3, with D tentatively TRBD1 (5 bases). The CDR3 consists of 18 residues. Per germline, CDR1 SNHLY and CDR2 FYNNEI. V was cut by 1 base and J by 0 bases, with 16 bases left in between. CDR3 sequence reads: CASSEGRIDGHSGNTIYF. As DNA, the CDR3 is TGTGCCAGCAGTGAAGGGAGAATCGACGGACACTCTGGAAACACCATATATTTT.

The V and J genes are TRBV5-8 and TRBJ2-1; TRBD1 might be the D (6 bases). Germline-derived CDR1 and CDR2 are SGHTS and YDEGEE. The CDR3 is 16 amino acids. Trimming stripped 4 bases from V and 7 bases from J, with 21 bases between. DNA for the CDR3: TGTGCCAGCAGCCGGTGGGGGACACCGATCGGGAATGAGCAGTTCTTC. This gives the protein CASSRWGTPIGNEQFF.

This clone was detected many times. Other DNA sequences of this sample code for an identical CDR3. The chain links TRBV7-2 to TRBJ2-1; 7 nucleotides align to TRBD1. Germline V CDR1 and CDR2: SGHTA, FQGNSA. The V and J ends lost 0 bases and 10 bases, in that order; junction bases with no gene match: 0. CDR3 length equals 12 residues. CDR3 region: CASSLAGGEQFF. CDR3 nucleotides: TGTGCCAGCAGCTTAGCAGGGGGCGAGCAGTTCTTC.

In DNA form, the CDR3 reads TGCAGCGTTCTGGCCAATGAAAAACTGTTTTTT. Encoded protein: CSVLANEKLFF. The chain combines TRBV29-1 with TRBJ1-4; D unresolved. The CDR3 runs 11 residues. Looked up from germline, CDR1 is SQVTM and CDR2 is ANQGSEA. The ends were cut back, 5 bases at V and 5 bases at J, with 6 bases in the middle.

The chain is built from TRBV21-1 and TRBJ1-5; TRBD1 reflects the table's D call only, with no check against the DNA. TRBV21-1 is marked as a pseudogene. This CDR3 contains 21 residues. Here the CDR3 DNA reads TGTGCCAGCAGCAGACCTCCGGTGGGACAGGGCCTACCATGGGGCAATCAGCCCCAGCATTTT. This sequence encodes CASSRPPVGQGLPWGNQPQHF.

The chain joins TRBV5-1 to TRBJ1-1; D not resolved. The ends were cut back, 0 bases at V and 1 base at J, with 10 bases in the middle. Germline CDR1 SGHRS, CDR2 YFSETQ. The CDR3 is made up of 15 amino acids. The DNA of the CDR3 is TGCGCCAGCAGCTTGGTAACAGACACGAACACTGAAGCTTTCTTT. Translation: CASSLVTDTNTEAFF.

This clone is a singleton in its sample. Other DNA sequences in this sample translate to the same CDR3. CDR3 amino acids: CASSLDRGAGNTIYF. DNA for the CDR3: TGTGCCAGCAGCCTAGACAGGGGGGCTGGAAACACCATATATTTT. The V and J genes are TRBV13 and TRBJ1-3; 9 bases match TRBD1. Germline assignment: CDR1 PRHDT and CDR2 FYEKMQ (reference sequence). The V segment lost 5 bases and the J segment 2 bases; nucleotides outside the gene matches: 4. CDR3 length: 15 residues.

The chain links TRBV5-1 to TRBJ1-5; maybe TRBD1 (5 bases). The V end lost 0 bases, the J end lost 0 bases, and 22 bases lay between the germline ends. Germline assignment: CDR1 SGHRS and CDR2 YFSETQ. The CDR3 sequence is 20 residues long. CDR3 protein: CASSLEEGSRNDYSNQPQHF. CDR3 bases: TGCGCCAGCAGCTTGGAAGAGGGGTCCCGAAACGACTATAGCAATCAGCCCCAGCATTTT.

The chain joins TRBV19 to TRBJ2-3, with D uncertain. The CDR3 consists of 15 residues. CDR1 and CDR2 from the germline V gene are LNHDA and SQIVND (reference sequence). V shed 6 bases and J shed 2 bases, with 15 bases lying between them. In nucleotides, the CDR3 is TGTGCCAGTAGACCGACACAAGACAACACAGATACGCAGTATTTT. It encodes CASRPTQDNTDTQYF.

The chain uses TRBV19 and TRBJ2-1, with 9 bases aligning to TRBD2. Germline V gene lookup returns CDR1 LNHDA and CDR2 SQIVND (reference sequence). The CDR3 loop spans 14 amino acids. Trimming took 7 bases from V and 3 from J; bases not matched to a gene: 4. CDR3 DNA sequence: TGTGCCAGTAATAGCGGGAGCGGCTACAATGAGCAGTTCTTC. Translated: CASNSGSGYNEQFF.

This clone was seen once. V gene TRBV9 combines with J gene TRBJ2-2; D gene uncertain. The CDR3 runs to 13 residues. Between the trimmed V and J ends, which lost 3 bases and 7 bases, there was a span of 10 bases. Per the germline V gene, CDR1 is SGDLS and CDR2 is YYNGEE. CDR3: CASSADTGGELFF. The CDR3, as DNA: TGTGCCAGCAGCGCAGACACTGGCGGGGAGCTGTTTTTT.

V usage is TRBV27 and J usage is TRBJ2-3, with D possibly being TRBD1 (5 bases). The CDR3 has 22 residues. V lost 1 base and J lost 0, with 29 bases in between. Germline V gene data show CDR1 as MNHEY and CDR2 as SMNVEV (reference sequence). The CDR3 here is CASSLFRAGAAGSRNSTDTQYF. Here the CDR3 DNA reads TGTGCCAGCAGTTTATTTCGTGCTGGTGCGGCAGGGTCCCGAAACAGCACAGATACGCAGTATTTT.

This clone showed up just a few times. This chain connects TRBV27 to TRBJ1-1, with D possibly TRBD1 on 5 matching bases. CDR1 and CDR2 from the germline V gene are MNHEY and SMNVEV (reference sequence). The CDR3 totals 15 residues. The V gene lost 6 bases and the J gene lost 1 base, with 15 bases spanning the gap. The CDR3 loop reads CASSPHRSPNTEAFF. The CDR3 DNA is TGTGCCAGCAGCCCCCACAGGTCCCCGAACACTGAAGCTTTCTTT.

In DNA form, the CDR3 reads TGTGCCAGCACCCGACAGGGGATTGAGTATTTT. It encodes CASTRQGIEYF. The genes are TRBV25-1 and TRBJ2-3; 8 nucleotides agree with TRBD1. Looked up from germline, CDR1 is MGHDK and CDR2 is SYGVNS. The CDR3 spans 11 residues. V lost 7 bases to trimming and J lost 13 bases; unmatched junction nucleotides: 7.

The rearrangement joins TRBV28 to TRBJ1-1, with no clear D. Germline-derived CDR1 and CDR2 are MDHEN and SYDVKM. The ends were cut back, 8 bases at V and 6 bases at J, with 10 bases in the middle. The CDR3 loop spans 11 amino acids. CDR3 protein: CASPSGAEAFF. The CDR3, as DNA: TGTGCCAGCCCCAGTGGGGCTGAAGCTTTCTTT.

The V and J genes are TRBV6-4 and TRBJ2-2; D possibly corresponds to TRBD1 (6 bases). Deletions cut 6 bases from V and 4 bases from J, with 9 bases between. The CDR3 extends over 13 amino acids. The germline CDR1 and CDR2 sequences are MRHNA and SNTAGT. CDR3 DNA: TGTGCCAGCAGCGGCAGGGGCACCGGGGAGCTGTTTTTT. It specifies CASSGRGTGELFF.

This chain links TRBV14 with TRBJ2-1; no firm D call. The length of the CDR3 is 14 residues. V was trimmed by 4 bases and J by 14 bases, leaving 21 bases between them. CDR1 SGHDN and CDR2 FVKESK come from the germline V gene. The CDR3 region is CASSPDSNRAKEFF. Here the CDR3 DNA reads TGTGCCAGCAGCCCCGACTCAAACCGGGCAAAGGAGTTCTTC.

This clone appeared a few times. CDR3 DNA: TGCGCCAGCAGCCAAGATTTTGACAGGTTGTTTGCACCCCTCCACTTT. Amino acids: CASSQDFDRLFAPLHF. The J gene is TRBJ1-6, the V gene TRBV4-1; possible D gene TRBD1, 6 bases. This CDR3 has 16 amino acids. CDR1 is MGHRA, CDR2 YSYEKL, per germline. Deletions cut 0 bases from V and 11 bases from J, with 17 bases between.

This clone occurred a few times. CDR3 region: CASSQSMQGVSGANVLTF. Written as DNA, the CDR3 is TGTGCCAGCAGCCAATCGATGCAGGGGGTCTCTGGGGCCAACGTCCTGACTTTC. The J gene is TRBJ2-6, the V gene TRBV14, with 7 bases aligning to TRBD1. Losses at the gene ends were 2 bases for V and 0 bases for J; bases not matched to a gene: 7. This CDR3 contains 18 residues. Germline V lookup: CDR1 SGHDN, CDR2 FVKESK.